Listed below are T cell receptor beta chains from one sample, sequenced in a study of siplizumab effects on memory and regulatory T cells. The table came from immunoSEQ multiplex PCR; TCRdb's copy has only in-frame clones and leaves some out. The sample includes some 41,000 clones, roughly 90% of them seen just once. The sequenced material came from naive CD4+ T cells sorted from blood. Receptors originate from a human donor in good health. Both conserved end residues are part of each CDR3. A D gene is named only where the DNA matches it firmly. Clone size, where shown, is once, few, many, or a class for clones that have expanded.

v_gene,len,j_gene,abundance,d_gene,CDR3aa,CDR3nt
TRBV5-1,15,TRBJ2-3,-,TRBD2,CASSLGTSVGDTQYF,TGCGCCAGCAGCTTGGGGACTAGCGTGGGAGATACGCAGTATTTT
TRBV4-1,14,TRBJ2-5,-,-,CASSQAGVQETQYF,TGCGCCAGCAGCCAAGCTGGGGTCCAAGAGACCCAGTACTTC
TRBV28,13,TRBJ2-7,-,TRBD1,CASTDRQGYEQYF,TGTGCCAGCACTGATAGACAGGGATACGAGCAGTACTTC
TRBV18,14,TRBJ1-1,-,-,CASSPPGRGTEAFF,TGTGCCAGCTCACCACCGGGGCGGGGAACTGAAGCTTTCTTT
TRBV5-4,14,TRBJ2-3,-,-,CASSHRIPADTQYF,TGTGCCAGCAGCCACAGGATTCCAGCAGATACGCAGTATTTT
TRBV6-1,13,TRBJ2-7,-,-,CASSYAFSYEQYF,TGTGCCAGCAGCTACGCTTTCTCCTACGAGCAGTACTTC
TRBV9,15,TRBJ1-6,once,-,CASSVDQGRNSPLHF,TGTGCCAGCAGCGTAGATCAGGGTCGAAATTCACCCCTCCACTTT
TRBV11-2,13,TRBJ2-1,-,-,CASSLFEGGEQFF,TGTGCCAGCAGCTTATTCGAGGGCGGGGAGCAGTTCTTC
TRBV14,14,TRBJ1-6,few,TRBD1,CASSHGTGGSPLHF,TGTGCCAGCAGCCACGGGACAGGAGGATCACCCCTCCACTTT
TRBV2,14,TRBJ2-7,-,-,CASLKADGGYEQYF,TGTGCCAGCCTGAAGGCAGACGGGGGCTACGAGCAGTACTTC
TRBV4-1,17,TRBJ2-2,-,TRBD2,CASSRLLAGGPAGELFF,TGCGCCAGCAGCCGCCTACTAGCGGGAGGGCCGGCCGGGGAGCTGTTTTTT
TRBV2,12,TRBJ2-5,-,-,CASSELEETQYF,TGTGCCAGCAGTGAATTGGAGGAGACCCAGTACTTC
TRBV7-9,14,TRBJ2-3,-,TRBD1,CASSADRVTDTQYF,TGTGCCAGCAGCGCCGACAGGGTCACAGATACGCAGTATTTT
TRBV5-1,15,TRBJ2-6,-,-,CASSSDSPGANVLTF,TGCGCCAGCAGCTCGGACAGTCCTGGGGCCAACGTCCTGACTTTC
TRBV10-1,13,TRBJ2-7,-,TRBD1,CASSERQGDEQYF,TGCGCCAGCAGTGAAAGACAGGGGGACGAGCAGTACTTC
TRBV2,14,TRBJ2-3,-,TRBD2,CASRGTSERHTQYF,TGTGCCAGCAGGGGGACTAGCGAGCGACATACGCAGTATTTT
TRBV25-1,15,TRBJ1-1,-,TRBD1,CASSIRDRGDTEAFF,TGTGCCAGCAGTATAAGGGACAGGGGAGACACTGAAGCTTTCTTT
TRBV7-2,15,TRBJ2-7,-,-,CASSPQEGQGKNQYF,TGTGCCAGCAGCCCGCAAGAAGGGCAGGGGAAGAATCAGTACTTC
TRBV18,16,TRBJ2-3,-,-,CASSVFRDPNTDTQYF,TGTGCCAGCTCAGTCTTCCGGGACCCGAACACAGATACGCAGTATTTT
TRBV15,17,TRBJ2-2,-,TRBD2,CATSRDLGTRETGELFF,TGTGCCACCAGCAGAGATCTAGGGACTAGAGAGACCGGGGAGCTGTTTTTT
TRBV29-1,12,TRBJ2-3,-,-,CSVEPVIDTQYF,TGCAGCGTTGAACCGGTGATAGATACGCAGTATTTT
TRBV7-7,14,TRBJ2-3,-,TRBD2,CASSPGGGTDTQYF,TGTGCCAGCAGCCCGGGGGGAGGGACAGATACGCAGTATTTT
TRBV5-8,17,TRBJ1-5,-,-,CASSSSGADRPLQPQHF,TGTGCCAGCAGCTCCTCGGGGGCCGATCGTCCTCTTCAGCCCCAGCATTTT
TRBV11-2,16,TRBJ2-1,-,-,CASSLEGPSLYNEQFF,TGTGCCAGCAGCTTAGAGGGACCCTCCCTCTACAATGAGCAGTTCTTC
TRBV6-1,15,TRBJ2-7,-,TRBD1,CASSEVGQGNYEQYF,TGTGCCAGCAGTGAAGTGGGACAGGGGAACTACGAGCAGTACTTC
TRBV5-1,14,TRBJ1-1,-,-,CASSLAERHTEAFF,TGCGCCAGCAGCTTGGCCGAGAGACACACTGAAGCTTTCTTT
TRBV5-1,17,TRBJ2-1,-,-,CASSLLEIGSSYNEQFF,TGCGCCAGCAGCTTGCTTGAAATTGGGAGCTCCTACAATGAGCAGTTCTTC
TRBV6-5,13,TRBJ2-1,-,TRBD1,CASRTTGGSEQFF,TGTGCCAGCAGGACTACAGGGGGCAGTGAGCAGTTCTTC
TRBV2,15,TRBJ2-1,-,TRBD2,CASRELADDYNEQFF,TGTGCCAGCAGGGAACTAGCGGACGATTACAATGAGCAGTTCTTC
TRBV13,15,TRBJ1-2,-,-,CASSPRPDSNYGYTF,TGTGCCAGCAGCCCCCGCCCGGACAGCAACTATGGCTACACCTTC
TRBV6-1,16,TRBJ2-1,-,TRBD2,CASSEAAGGAIYEQFF,TGTGCCAGCAGTGAAGCCGCGGGGGGGGCCATCTATGAGCAGTTCTTC
TRBV10-1,14,TRBJ2-2,-,-,CASSRGQNTGELFF,TGCGCCAGCAGTCGTGGTCAGAACACCGGGGAGCTGTTTTTT
TRBV6-8,13,TRBJ2-5,-,TRBD1,CASSRDSQETQYF,TGTGCCAGCAGCCGGGACAGCCAAGAGACCCAGTACTTC
TRBV5-4,15,TRBJ1-1,-,-,CASSLEGLLNTEAFF,TGTGCCAGCAGCTTGGAGGGACTTTTGAACACTGAAGCTTTCTTT
TRBV5-1,12,TRBJ2-2,-,-,CASSLNTGELFF,TGCGCCAGCAGCTTAAACACCGGGGAGCTGTTTTTT
TRBV18,12,TRBJ1-5,-,-,CASSPSDQPQHF,TGTGCCAGCTCACCGTCCGATCAGCCCCAGCATTTT
TRBV9,17,TRBJ2-3,-,TRBD1,CASSAPASGGGLDTQYF,TGTGCCAGCAGCGCCCCGGCCTCAGGGGGCGGCCTGGATACGCAGTATTTT
TRBV18,15,TRBJ1-2,-,-,CASSPGLGGNQGYTF,TGTGCCAGCTCACCGGGTCTCGGCGGGAACCAGGGCTACACCTTC
TRBV27,14,TRBJ2-3,-,-,CASSFEPGTDTQYF,TGTGCCAGCAGTTTTGAACCGGGCACAGATACGCAGTATTTT
TRBV2,17,TRBJ1-4,-,-,CASSPPYRVQDGEKLFF,TGTGCCAGCAGCCCACCGTACAGGGTTCAGGACGGTGAAAAACTGTTTTTT
TRBV14,17,TRBJ2-1,-,TRBD2,CASSRRLADSSYNEQFF,TGTGCCAGCAGCCGAAGACTAGCGGACAGCTCCTACAATGAGCAGTTCTTC
TRBV19,14,TRBJ1-4,few,-,CASGSWPTNEKLFF,TGTGCCAGTGGCAGCTGGCCAACTAATGAAAAACTGTTTTTT
TRBV28,15,TRBJ2-1,once,TRBD2,CASSFPGGSYNEQFF,TGTGCCAGCAGTTTTCCGGGGGGCTCCTACAATGAGCAGTTCTTC
TRBV6-5,15,TRBJ2-7,-,-,CASSYSGAGMNEQYF,TGTGCCAGCAGTTACTCTGGGGCAGGGATGAACGAGCAGTACTTC
TRBV6-6,16,TRBJ2-7,-,-,CASSYRGQRSSYEQYF,TGTGCCAGCAGTTACCGTGGACAGAGGAGCTCCTACGAGCAGTACTTC
TRBV6-1,13,TRBJ1-2,-,-,CASSEAGGVGYTF,TGTGCCAGCAGTGAAGCGGGGGGTGTTGGCTACACCTTC